Presented here are 27 T cell receptor beta chains from one specimen sequenced in a study of blood T cell repertoires in COVID-19. Sequencing used immunoSEQ multiplex PCR; TCRdb keeps in-frame clones, though not all of them. Of more than 100,000 clones listed, over 75% are singletons. Input material: peripheral blood. The receptors come from a human donor in a cohort sampled during active or convalescent COVID-19.

The chain is built from TRBV7-9 and TRBJ1-3; maybe TRBD1 (5 bases). Germline-derived CDR1 and CDR2 are SEHNR and FQNEAQ (reference sequence). This CDR3 is built from 14 residues. Trimming removed 1 base at V and 2 bases at J, with 6 bases between. For the CDR3, the DNA is TGTGCCAGCAGCTTAGTAGGGGCTGGAAACACCATATATTTT. Amino acids: CASSLVGAGNTIYF.

This sequence joins TRBV7-9 and TRBJ1-2; D unresolved. The CDR3 loop spans 15 amino acids. Germline assignment: CDR1 SEHNR and CDR2 FQNEAQ (reference sequence). The V end was cut by 2 bases, the J end by 0 bases, with 10 bases between. This chain's CDR3 is CASSLLTGANYGYTF. Written as DNA, the CDR3 is TGTGCCAGCAGCTTATTAACGGGAGCTAACTATGGCTACACCTTC.

V and J are TRBV25-1 and TRBJ2-2; the D is unclear. The V and J ends lost 6 bases and 5 bases respectively, with 13 bases between them. Per germline, CDR1 MGHDK and CDR2 SYGVNS. The CDR3 spans 14 residues. CDR3 sequence reads: CASRARTETGELFF. As DNA, the CDR3 is TGTGCCAGCAGGGCCCGCACAGAAACCGGGGAGCTGTTTTTT.

The chain is built from TRBV6-6 and TRBJ2-7; the D gene is possibly TRBD1 (5 bases). CDR1 is MNHNY and CDR2 is SVGAGI in the germline V gene (reference sequence). The CDR3 spans 13 residues. The germline V and J ends were trimmed by 5 bases and 4 bases, with 12 bases remaining between them. In nucleotides, the CDR3 is TGTGCCAGCAGTCATGGACACGAATACGAGCAGTACTTC. It translates to CASSHGHEYEQYF.

The J gene is TRBJ1-1, the V gene TRBV15; 7 positions match TRBD1. Germline V gives CDR1 LNHNV, CDR2 YYDKDF (reference sequence). The J segment lost 2 bases and the V segment lost 2 bases, leaving 2 bases of the junction unmatched. The CDR3 spans 14 residues. In DNA form, the CDR3 reads TGTGCCACCAGCAGAACAGGGGTCAACACTGAAGCTTTCTTT. This gives the protein CATSRTGVNTEAFF.

The chain carries TRBV30 and TRBJ2-7; 10 bases are a match to TRBD1. There are 15 residues in the CDR3. The junction had 5 bases not matched to a gene; V was cut back by 3 bases and J by 0 bases. CDR1 is GTSNPN and CDR2 is SVGIG in the germline V gene (reference sequence). The CDR3 DNA reads TGTGCCTGGAGGAGGACAGGGGGGCTCTCCTACGAGCAGTACTTC. Protein: CAWRRTGGLSYEQYF.

This clone was seen only once. The chain is built from TRBV4-2 and TRBJ2-5, with 10 bases matching TRBD2. The CDR3 runs 17 residues. Unmatched junction bases numbered 10, after V lost 1 base and J lost 5 bases. Germline V gene data show CDR1 as LGHNA and CDR2 as YNFKEQ. The CDR3 region has the DNA TGTGCCAGCAGCCAAGGGGGCGGAATAGCGGGGGGTGAGACCCAGTACTTC. Residues: CASSQGGGIAGGETQYF.

Written as DNA, the CDR3 is TGTGCCAGCAGCCTATTCGGACAGGGGACGAACTCTGGAAACACCATATATTTT. This encodes CASSLFGQGTNSGNTIYF. The chain uses TRBV7-2 and TRBJ1-3, with 9 bases lining up with TRBD1. The ends lost 5 bases at V and 0 bases at J; junction bases unmatched: 11. Germline V gene data show CDR1 as SGHTA and CDR2 as FQGNSA. CDR3 length: 18 residues.

The chain has TRBV11-2 and TRBJ1-1; D might be TRBD1 (6 bases). Trimming cost V 5 bases and J 5 bases, with 9 bases left between them. Germline V CDR1 and CDR2: SGHAT, FQNNGV. This CDR3 region has 12 residues. The DNA for the CDR3 is TGTGCCAGCAGCAACAGGGTTACTGAAGCTTTCTTT. This encodes CASSNRVTEAFF.

The chain has TRBV19 and TRBJ2-1; the D gene is possibly TRBD2 (6 bases). The CDR3 is made up of 15 amino acids. Between the trimmed V and J ends, which lost 3 bases and 5 bases, there was a span of 14 bases. Per germline, CDR1 LNHDA and CDR2 SQIVND (reference sequence). The CDR3 DNA is TGTGCCAGTAGTATGGGGCGGGGATGGGACAATGAGCAGTTCTTC. Protein product: CASSMGRGWDNEQFF.

The J gene is TRBJ1-1, the V gene TRBV6-2 or TRBV6-3; 7 bases align to TRBD1. V lost 4 bases and J lost 1; bases outside the gene matches: 18. CDR3 length: 19 residues. Germline V gives CDR1 MNHEY, CDR2 SVGEGT. The CDR3 loop reads CASSFRIGGVWQSNTEAFF. The CDR3 coding sequence is TGTGCCAGCAGTTTTAGGATAGGGGGCGTCTGGCAGTCGAACACTGAAGCTTTCTTT.

The chain uses TRBV7-2 and TRBJ2-7, with TRBD2 matching over 9 bases. Per germline, CDR1 SGHTA and CDR2 FQGNSA. The CDR3 length is 16 residues. V shed 5 bases and J 6 bases; nucleotides not matched to a gene: 14. The CDR3 spells CASSNPWASGEGEQYF. CDR3 in DNA: TGTGCCAGCAGCAACCCGTGGGCTAGCGGGGAGGGCGAGCAGTACTTC.

For the CDR3, the DNA is TGTGCCAGCAGCTTAGGCCCCAGGGCCTATGGCTACACCTTC. Translated, it gives CASSLGPRAYGYTF. The chain is built from TRBV7-3 and TRBJ1-2, with TRBD1 as a possible D gene (5 bases). The CDR3 is 14 residues long. With 2 bases removed from V and 4 bases from J, the gap between germline ends came to 11 bases. Germline CDR1 SGHTA, CDR2 FQGTGA.

This clone was counted only a few times. The V call is TRBV7-2, the J call TRBJ2-5; TRBD2 is a possible D gene (6 bases). CDR1 and CDR2 from the germline V gene are SGHTA and FQGNSA. The CDR3 loop spans 15 amino acids. Trimming removed 1 base at V and 2 bases at J, with 11 bases between. The CDR3 loop is CASSLVSGVQETQYF. DNA for the CDR3: TGTGCCAGCAGCTTAGTTAGCGGAGTTCAAGAGACCCAGTACTTC. Variable domain in full (rest from reference TRBV7-2 and TRBJ2-5): GAGVSQSPSNKVTEKGKDVELRCDPISGHTALYWYRQSLGQGLEFLIYFQGNSAPDKSGLPSDRFSAERTGGSVSTLTIQRTQQEDSAVYLCASSLVSGVQETQYFGPGTRLLVL.

This chain joins TRBV6-5 and TRBJ2-1; TRBD2 matches at 9 bases. CDR3 length equals 15 residues. Germline assignment: CDR1 MNHEY and CDR2 SVGAGI. After removal of 5 bases from V and 7 bases from J, the junction contained 9 bases not matched to a gene. CDR3 in amino acids: CASSTTSGLVNEQFF. The CDR3 nucleotides read TGTGCCAGCAGTACTACTAGCGGGTTAGTAAATGAGCAGTTCTTC.

This chain links TRBV10-3 with TRBJ2-1; TRBD2 might be the D (7 bases). Germline V gene data show CDR1 as ENHRY and CDR2 as SYGVKD. This CDR3 contains 14 residues. V was trimmed by 10 bases and J by 0 bases, leaving 13 bases between them. The CDR3 reads CATRGGDSYNEQFF. The CDR3 DNA is TGTGCCACTCGCGGGGGCGACTCCTACAATGAGCAGTTCTTC.

The CDR3 sequence: CASSFRSSYEQYF. In DNA form, the CDR3 reads TGTGCCAGCAGTTTTAGGAGCTCCTACGAGCAGTACTTC. V gene TRBV12-3 or TRBV12-4 combines with J gene TRBJ2-7; D is unresolved. Trimming took off 3 bases at V and 0 bases at J, with 6 bases between the two ends. There are 13 residues in the CDR3.

The V gene is TRBV7-2, the J gene TRBJ2-2; 9 bases are a match to TRBD2. V lost 2 bases, J lost 8 bases, and 6 bases stayed unmatched. Per the germline V gene, CDR1 is SGHTA and CDR2 is FQGNSA. The CDR3 length is 15 residues. The CDR3 loop reads CASSLSSGGGGELFF. CDR3 DNA: TGTGCCAGCAGCTTAAGTAGCGGGGGAGGTGGGGAGCTGTTTTTT.

The chain recombines TRBV11-2 with TRBJ1-2; perhaps TRBD1 as D (6 bases). The CDR3 covers 13 residues. CDR1 SGHAT and CDR2 FQNNGV come from the germline V gene. Trimming stripped 2 bases from V and 4 bases from J, with 8 bases between. This chain's CDR3 is CASSLPTGYGYTF. CDR3 sequence (DNA): TGTGCCAGCAGCTTACCGACAGGCTATGGCTACACCTTC.

The sample holds many counts of this clone. The V gene is TRBV5-1, the J gene TRBJ1-3, with D possibly being TRBD1 (6 bases). The V and J ends lost 0 bases and 2 bases respectively, with 9 bases between them. Germline values: CDR1 SGHRS, CDR2 YFSETQ. CDR3 size: 15 residues. CDR3 nucleotides: TGCGCCAGCAGCTTGGAGGCAGGGGCTGGAAACACCATATATTTT. Protein sequence: CASSLEAGAGNTIYF. Full variable domain (rest looked up from reference TRBV5-1 and TRBJ1-3): KAGVTQTPRYLIKTRGQQVTLSCSPISGHRSVSWYQQTPGQGLQFLFEYFSETQRNKGNFPGRFSGRQFSNSRSEMNVSTLELGDSALYLCASSLEAGAGNTIYFGEGSWLTVV.

The V call is TRBV19, the J call TRBJ1-5; no firm D call. The V gene's germline CDR1 is LNHDA and CDR2 SQIVND (reference sequence). The CDR3 is 17 amino acids. V lost 3 bases, J lost 5 bases, and 20 bases lay in between. The CDR3 is CASSIHGKSPDDQPQHF. The DNA for the CDR3 is TGTGCCAGTAGTATCCACGGGAAAAGCCCGGATGATCAGCCCCAGCATTTT.

The CDR3 DNA is TGTGCCAGCAGCGTAGGCGCAGGCTCGAACACTGAAGCTTTCTTT. Encoded protein: CASSVGAGSNTEAFF. This chain links TRBV9 with TRBJ1-1; D unresolved. Germline CDR1 and CDR2: SGDLS and YYNGEE. CDR3 length: 15 residues. V lost 0 bases to trimming and J lost 1 base, with 10 bases between them.

The chain couples TRBV7-3 to TRBJ1-5, with 8 bases identical to TRBD1. Trimming took 5 bases from V and 7 from J; bases not matched to a gene: 16. In germline, CDR1 is SGHTA, CDR2 FQGTGA. The length of the CDR3 is 17 residues. The CDR3 DNA is TGTGCCAGCAGCACCCTCGGACAGGGCCCCAGGCGGCAGCCCCAGCATTTT. Its protein is CASSTLGQGPRRQPQHF. Looking up the rest from reference TRBV7-3 and TRBJ1-5 gives the full variable domain: GAGVSQTPSNKVTEKGKYVELRCDPISGHTALYWYRQSLGQGPEFLIYFQGTGAADDSGLPNDRFFAVRPEGSVSTLKIQRTERGDSAVYLCASSTLGQGPRRQPQHFGDGTRLSIL.

On this clone itself: Other DNA sequences within the sample encode an identical CDR3. The chain links TRBV5-1 to TRBJ1-6; 8 nucleotides agree with TRBD1. The V gene's germline CDR1 is SGHRS and CDR2 YFSETQ. This CDR3 comprises 14 residues. Germline trimming cut 3 bases from V and 6 bases from J; bases unmatched to any gene: 2. In nucleotides, the CDR3 is TGCGCCAGCAGCTCCGACAGGGGTAATTCACCCCTCCACTTT. Translation: CASSSDRGNSPLHF. Full variable domain (remainder filled in from reference TRBV5-1 and TRBJ1-6): KAGVTQTPRYLIKTRGQQVTLSCSPISGHRSVSWYQQTPGQGLQFLFEYFSETQRNKGNFPGRFSGRQFSNSRSEMNVSTLELGDSALYLCASSSDRGNSPLHFGNGTRLTVT.

The chain combines TRBV18 with TRBJ1-5; D unresolved. The CDR3 is made up of 15 amino acids. Germline CDR1 is KGHSH and CDR2 is LQKENI. Trimming removed 3 bases from V and 2 bases from J, with 11 bases in between. Here the CDR3 DNA reads TGTGCCAGCTCACCTCCGCTAGCGGGCAATCAGCCCCAGCATTTT. Translated: CASSPPLAGNQPQHF.

The CDR3: CASELRTGGWTEAFF. DNA for the CDR3: TGTGCCAGCGAACTCCGTACAGGGGGCTGGACTGAAGCTTTCTTT. The genes are TRBV28 and TRBJ1-1; 9 bases fit TRBD1. The CDR3 loop spans 15 amino acids. J was trimmed by 5 bases and V by 8 bases; bases with no gene match: 12. Germline CDR1 MDHEN, CDR2 SYDVKM.

This chain joins TRBV19 and TRBJ1-1; TRBD1 might be the D (6 bases). V was clipped by 4 bases and J by 0 bases, with 12 bases between them. Germline V gene sequence: CDR1 LNHDA, CDR2 SQIVND (reference sequence). The CDR3 is made up of 15 amino acids. The CDR3 DNA follows: TGTGCCAGTAGTACCTGGACAGCCATGAACACTGAAGCTTTCTTT. It specifies CASSTWTAMNTEAFF.